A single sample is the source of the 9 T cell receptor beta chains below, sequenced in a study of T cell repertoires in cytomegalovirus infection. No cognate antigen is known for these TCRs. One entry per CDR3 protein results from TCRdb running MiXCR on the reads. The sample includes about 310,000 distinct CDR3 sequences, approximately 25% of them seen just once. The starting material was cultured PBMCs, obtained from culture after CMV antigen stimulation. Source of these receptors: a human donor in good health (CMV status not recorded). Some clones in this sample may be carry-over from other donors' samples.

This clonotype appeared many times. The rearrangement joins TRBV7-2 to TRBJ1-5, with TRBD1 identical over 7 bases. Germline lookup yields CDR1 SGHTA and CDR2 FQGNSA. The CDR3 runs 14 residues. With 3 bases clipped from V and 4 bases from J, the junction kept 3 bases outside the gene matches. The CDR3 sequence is CASSLEQGNQPQHF. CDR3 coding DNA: TGTGCCAGCAGCTTGGAACAGGGGAATCAGCCCCAGCATTTT.

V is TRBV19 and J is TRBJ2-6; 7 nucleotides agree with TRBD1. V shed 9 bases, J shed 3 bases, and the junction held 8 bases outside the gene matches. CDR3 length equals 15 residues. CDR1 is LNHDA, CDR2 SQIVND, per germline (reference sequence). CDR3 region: CASQQGIGGANVLTF. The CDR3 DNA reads TGTGCCAGCCAACAGGGGATAGGTGGGGCCAACGTCCTGACTTTC.

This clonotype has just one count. The CDR3, as DNA: TGCGCCAGCAGAGGATTGGGACCCTACAATGAGCAGTTCTTC. Its translation: CASRGLGPYNEQFF. The chain couples TRBV5-1 to TRBJ2-1, with D possibly being TRBD1 or TRBD2 (5 bases each). The length of the CDR3 is 14 residues. The V end was cut by 5 bases, the J end by 2 bases, with 11 bases between. Germline lookup yields CDR1 SGHRS and CDR2 YFSETQ.

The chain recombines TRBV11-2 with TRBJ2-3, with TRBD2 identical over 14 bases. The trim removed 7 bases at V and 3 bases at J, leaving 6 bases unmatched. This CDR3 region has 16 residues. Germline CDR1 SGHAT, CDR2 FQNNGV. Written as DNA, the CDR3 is TGTGCCAGCAACGCGGGACTAGCGGGAGTGACAGATACGCAGTATTTT. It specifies CASNAGLAGVTDTQYF.

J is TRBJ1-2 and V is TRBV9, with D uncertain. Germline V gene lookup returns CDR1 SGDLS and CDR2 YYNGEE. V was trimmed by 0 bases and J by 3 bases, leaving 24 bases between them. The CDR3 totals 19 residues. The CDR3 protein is CASSVAGPGGRRDYYGYTF. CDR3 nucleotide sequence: TGTGCCAGCAGCGTAGCTGGGCCGGGTGGCCGGAGAGATTACTATGGCTACACCTTC.

The CDR3 is CASSSLVNPGETQYF. CDR3 DNA: TGTGCCAGCAGTTCACTCGTCAACCCAGGGGAGACCCAGTACTTC. This chain joins TRBV12-3 or TRBV12-4 and TRBJ2-5; TRBD1 might be the D (5 bases). V shed 4 bases and J shed 5 bases, with 17 bases lying between them. The CDR3 is made up of 15 amino acids.

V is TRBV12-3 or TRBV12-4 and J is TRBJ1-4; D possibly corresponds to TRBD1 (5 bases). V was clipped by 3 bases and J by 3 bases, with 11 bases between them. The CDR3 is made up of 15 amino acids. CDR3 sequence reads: CASSFAQGANEKLFF. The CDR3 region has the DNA TGTGCCAGCAGTTTTGCCCAAGGGGCTAATGAAAAACTGTTTTTT.

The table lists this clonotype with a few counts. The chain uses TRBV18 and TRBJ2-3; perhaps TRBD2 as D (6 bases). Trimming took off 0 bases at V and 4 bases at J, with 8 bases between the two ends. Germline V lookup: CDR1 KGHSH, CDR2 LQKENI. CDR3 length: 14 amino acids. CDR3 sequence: CASSPPGLPDTQYF. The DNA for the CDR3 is TGTGCCAGCTCACCACCGGGACTCCCAGATACGCAGTATTTT.

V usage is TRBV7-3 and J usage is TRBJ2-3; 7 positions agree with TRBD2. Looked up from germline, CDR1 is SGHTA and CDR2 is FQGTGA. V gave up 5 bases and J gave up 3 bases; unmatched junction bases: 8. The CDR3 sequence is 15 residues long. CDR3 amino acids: CASSTNGLETDTQYF. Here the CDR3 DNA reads TGTGCCAGCAGCACCAACGGACTAGAGACAGATACGCAGTATTTT.